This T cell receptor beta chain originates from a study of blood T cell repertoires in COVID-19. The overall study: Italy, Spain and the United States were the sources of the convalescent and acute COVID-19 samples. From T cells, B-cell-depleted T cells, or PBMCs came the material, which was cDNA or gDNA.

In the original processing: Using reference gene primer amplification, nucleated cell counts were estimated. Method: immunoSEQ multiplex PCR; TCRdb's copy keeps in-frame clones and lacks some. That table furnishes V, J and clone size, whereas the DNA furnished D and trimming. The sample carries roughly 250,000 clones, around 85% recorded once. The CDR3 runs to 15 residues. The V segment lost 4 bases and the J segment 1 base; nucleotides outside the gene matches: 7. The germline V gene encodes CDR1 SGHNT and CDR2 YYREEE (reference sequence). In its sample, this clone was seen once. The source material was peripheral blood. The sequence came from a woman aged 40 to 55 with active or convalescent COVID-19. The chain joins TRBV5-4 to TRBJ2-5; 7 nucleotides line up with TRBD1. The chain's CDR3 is CASSPGQHIQETQYF. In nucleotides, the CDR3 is TGTGCCAGCAGCCCGGGACAGCATATCCAAGAGACCCAGTACTTC.